The 13 T cell receptor beta chains listed next were all sequenced from one sample in a study of blood T cells in healthy people across ages. Sample-barcoded 5' priming and a J-beta primer mix drove a second PCR of roughly 7 to 11 cycles. TCRdb recomputed calls from the 5' RACE reads with MiXCR, one row per CDR3 protein. The sample records more than 1,400,000 distinct CDR3 sequences, around 42% being singletons. Material for sequencing was blood. The receptor set was obtained from a woman between 18 and 30 years old in good health.

CDR3 DNA: TGTGCCAGCAGTTATGGCCGGGGGACAGGGGGCGATGGCTACACCTTC. Protein product: CASSYGRGTGGDGYTF. The chain employs TRBV6-5 and TRBJ1-2; 12 bases align to TRBD1. Trimming removed 3 bases from V and 6 bases from J; junction bases left unmatched: 8. CDR1 MNHEY and CDR2 SVGAGI come from the germline V gene. The CDR3 has 16 amino acids.

The rearrangement uses TRBV10-3 and TRBJ2-2; either TRBD1 or TRBD2 may supply D (5 bases each). The germline CDR1 and CDR2 sequences are ENHRY and SYGVKD. With 3 bases removed from V and 3 bases from J, the gap between germline ends came to 14 bases. The CDR3 covers 16 residues. The CDR3 sequence: CAISDMGTKYTGELFF. CDR3 nucleotide sequence: TGTGCCATCAGTGACATGGGGACCAAATACACCGGGGAGCTGTTTTTT.

CDR3 DNA: TGTGCCATCAGTGAGTCACTTCGGACACAAGAGACCCAGTACTTC. Its translation is CAISESLRTQETQYF. This rearrangement joins TRBV10-3 to TRBJ2-5; possibly TRBD1 for D (5 bases). This CDR3 contains 15 residues. Trimming shortened V by 0 bases and J by 2 bases, and 10 bases separated the two germline ends. Germline values: CDR1 ENHRY, CDR2 SYGVKD.

This clonotype was counted a few times. The V gene is TRBV15, the J gene TRBJ2-7, with TRBD2 identical over 9 bases. The ends lost 4 bases at V and 6 bases at J; junction bases unmatched: 16. Germline-derived CDR1 and CDR2 are LNHNV and YYDKDF (reference sequence). This CDR3 is built from 17 residues. CDR3 DNA: TGTGCCACCAGCAAAATCTCTCCGGCGGGGGGGCCCTCCGAGCAGTACTTC. Its protein product is CATSKISPAGGPSEQYF. Full variable domain (remainder filled in from reference TRBV15 and TRBJ2-7): DAMVIQNPRYQVTQFGKPVTLSCSQTLNHNVMYWYQQKSSQAPKLLFHYYDKDFNNEADTPDNFQSRRPNTSFCFLDIRSPGLGDTAMYLCATSKISPAGGPSEQYFGPGTRLTVT.

The genes are TRBV30 and TRBJ1-1; 7 bases align to TRBD1. Looked up from germline, CDR1 is GTSNPN and CDR2 is SVGIG (reference sequence). This CDR3 is 14 amino acids long. V dropped 2 bases and J dropped 0; count of bases not matched to a gene: 3. Here the CDR3 DNA reads TGTGCCTGGAGTAAGGGACAGTTGAACACTGAAGCTTTCTTT. Protein product: CAWSKGQLNTEAFF.

The table lists this clonotype with a few counts. V is TRBV20-1 and J is TRBJ2-7, with D perhaps TRBD1 (5 bases). V lost 3 bases and J 2 bases, leaving 8 bases between the germline ends. The CDR3 is 12 amino acids. The germline gives CDR1 DFQATT, CDR2 SNEGSKA (reference sequence). Written as DNA, the CDR3 is TGCAGTGCTAGGATACAGGCCTACGAGCAGTACTTC. Translation: CSARIQAYEQYF.

V is TRBV2 and J is TRBJ2-4, with a weak D call TRBD1 (5 bases). Deletions cut 6 bases from V and 9 bases from J, with 18 bases between. Germline V gene data show CDR1 as SNHLY and CDR2 as FYNNEI. This CDR3 is 14 amino acids long. CDR3 sequence reads: CASSSKYGHPIQYF. DNA for the CDR3: TGTGCCAGCAGCTCCAAGTACGGACACCCCATTCAGTACTTC.

The chain is built from TRBV25-1 and TRBJ1-2, with a weak D call TRBD1 (5 bases). Germline CDR1 is MGHDK and CDR2 is SYGVNS. V lost 5 bases and J lost 8, with 15 bases in between. This CDR3 contains 13 residues. CDR3: CASSRGTGKGYTF. The CDR3 bases are TGTGCCAGCAGTCGGGGGACTGGGAAGGGCTACACCTTC.

This clonotype was detected once. The chain couples TRBV6-5 to TRBJ2-2; no clear D gene. This CDR3 has 15 amino acids. Germline values: CDR1 MNHEY, CDR2 SVGAGI. V dropped 4 bases and J dropped 3 bases, with 12 bases sitting between them. Here the CDR3 DNA reads TGTGCCAGCAGTTTTCCTAACCCGGACACCGGGGAGCTGTTTTTT. Encoded protein: CASSFPNPDTGELFF.

This clonotype appeared a few times. This chain connects TRBV12-3 or TRBV12-4 to TRBJ2-1; tentative D call: TRBD2 (6 bases). Trimming removed 4 bases from V and 0 bases from J, with 13 bases in between. The CDR3 has 16 residues. The CDR3 reads CASSSLAARSYNEQFF. Here the CDR3 DNA reads TGTGCCAGCAGTTCCTTAGCGGCGCGCTCCTACAATGAGCAGTTCTTC.

The chain's CDR3 is CASRDWGQEVYEQYF. The CDR3 bases are TGCGCCAGCAGGGATTGGGGACAGGAGGTCTACGAGCAGTACTTC. The V and J genes are TRBV5-1 and TRBJ2-7, with 8 bases matching TRBD1. The ends lost 5 bases at V and 3 bases at J; junction bases unmatched: 10. From germline, CDR1 is SGHRS and CDR2 YFSETQ. This CDR3 spans 15 amino acids.

The rearrangement joins TRBV5-1 to TRBJ2-1; D gene ambiguous. V lost 0 bases, J lost 5 bases, and 9 bases lay in between. Germline CDR1 reads SGHRS; CDR2 reads YFSETQ. The CDR3 loop spans 14 amino acids. DNA of the CDR3: TGCGCCAGCAGCTTGGGTCAGTCAAACAATGAGCAGTTCTTC. Residues: CASSLGQSNNEQFF.

CDR3 nucleotides: TGTGCCAGCAGCTATACAGGGGGCGATGAAGCTTTCTTT. It specifies CASSYTGGDEAFF. V is TRBV3-1 and J is TRBJ1-1; TRBD1 agrees at 9 bases. The CDR3 has 13 residues. Per the germline V gene, CDR1 is LGHDT and CDR2 is YNNKEL (reference sequence). The V gene end was trimmed by 5 bases and the J gene end by 7 bases; junction bases not matched to a gene: 5.